Listed here are 5 T cell receptor beta chains from one sample, sequenced in a study of cytomegalovirus exposure and HLA in healthy donors. The PCR contained 60 Vbeta and 13 Jbeta primers. Clones were read by immunoSEQ multiplex PCR, and TCRdb kept only the in-frame ones, dropping some. The sample has around 150,000 clones; about 81% are singletons. Sequencing was performed on PBMCs. These receptors all stem from a woman between 18 and 30 years old in good health and CMV-seronegative.

This chain links TRBV30 with TRBJ2-5, with 7 bases lining up with TRBD1. This CDR3 is 14 amino acids long. CDR1 GTSNPN and CDR2 SVGIG come from the germline V gene (reference sequence). V lost 8 bases, J lost 5 bases, and 14 bases stayed unmatched. CDR3 amino acids: CAGSTRTGWETQYF. DNA for the CDR3: TGTGCCGGGTCGACCCGGACAGGATGGGAGACCCAGTACTTC.

V and J are TRBV9 and TRBJ2-2; 12 positions agree with TRBD2. V was clipped by 1 base and J by 2 bases; unmatched bases: 3. The CDR3 has 17 residues. Per the germline V gene, CDR1 is SGDLS and CDR2 is YYNGEE. CDR3 sequence reads: CASSVLAGGTNTGELFF. The CDR3 DNA reads as TGTGCCAGCAGCGTACTAGCGGGAGGGACCAACACCGGGGAGCTGTTTTTT.

This chain uses TRBV28 with TRBJ2-1; 11 bases line up with TRBD2. V dropped 1 base and J dropped 4; count of bases not matched to a gene: 3. Per germline, CDR1 MDHEN and CDR2 SYDVKM. The CDR3 runs to 16 residues. CDR3 DNA: TGTGCCAGCAGTTTATCCGGGACTAGCGGTTACAATGAGCAGTTCTTC. It codes for CASSLSGTSGYNEQFF.

The chain couples TRBV2 to TRBJ1-5; no firm D call. Germline CDR1 and CDR2: SNHLY and FYNNEI. Trimming cost V 2 bases and J 3 bases, with 8 bases left between them. The CDR3 extends over 14 amino acids. CDR3 nucleotide sequence: TGTGCCAGCAGTGAAACGGTCTCCAATCAGCCCCAGCATTTT. Translating gives CASSETVSNQPQHF.

The J gene is TRBJ1-1, the V gene TRBV7-3; 7 nucleotides agree with TRBD1. Unmatched junction bases numbered 1, after V lost 3 bases and J lost 0 bases. The germline V gene encodes CDR1 SGHTA and CDR2 FQGTGA. The CDR3 spans 14 residues. The CDR3 coding sequence is TGTGCCAGCAGCTTGGGACAGATGAACACTGAAGCTTTCTTT. Its translation: CASSLGQMNTEAFF. The entire variable domain, with the rest obtained from reference TRBV7-3 and TRBJ1-1, is as follows: GAGVSQTPSNKVTEKGKYVELRCDPISGHTALYWYRQSLGQGPEFLIYFQGTGAADDSGLPNDRFFAVRPEGSVSTLKIQRTERGDSAVYLCASSLGQMNTEAFFGQGTRLTVV.